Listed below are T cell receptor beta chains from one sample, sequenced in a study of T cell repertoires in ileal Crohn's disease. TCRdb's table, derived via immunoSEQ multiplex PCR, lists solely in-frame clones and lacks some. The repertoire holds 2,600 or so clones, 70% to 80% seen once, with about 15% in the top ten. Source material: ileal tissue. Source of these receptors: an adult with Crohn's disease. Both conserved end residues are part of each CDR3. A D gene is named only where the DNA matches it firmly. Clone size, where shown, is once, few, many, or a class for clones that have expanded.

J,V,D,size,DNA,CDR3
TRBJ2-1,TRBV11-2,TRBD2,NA,TGTGCCAGCAGCTTCGGACTAGCGGGACCTGAGCAGTTCTTC,CASSFGLAGPEQFF
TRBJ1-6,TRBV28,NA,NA,TGTGCCAGCAGTTTAGAGGAGGGATCACCCCTCCACTTT,CASSLEEGSPLHF
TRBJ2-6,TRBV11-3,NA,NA,TGTGCCAGCAAGTCAGGGTTCCCTGGGGCCAACGTCCTGACTTTC,CASKSGFPGANVLTF
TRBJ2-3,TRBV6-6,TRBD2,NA,TGTGCCAGCAGTTACGGGGTAGCGGGGATTGTCGATACGCAGTATTTT,CASSYGVAGIVDTQYF
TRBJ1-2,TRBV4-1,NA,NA,TGCGCCAGCAGCCAAAATTATGAGGGCTACACCTTC,CASSQNYEGYTF
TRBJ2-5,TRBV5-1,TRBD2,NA,TGCGCCAGCAGGTCTGAACTAGCGGGGCCGAAAGAGACCCAGTACTTC,CASRSELAGPKETQYF
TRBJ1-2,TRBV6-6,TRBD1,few,TGTGCCAGCGTTACGGGACAGTCGTACACCTTC,CASVTGQSYTF
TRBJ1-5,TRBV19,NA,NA,TGTGCCAGTAACCCAAGGACAGAAAATCAGCCCCAGCATTTT,CASNPRTENQPQHF
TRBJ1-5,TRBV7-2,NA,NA,TGTGCCAGCAGCTTATCTGGCCGGGGGTCTCAGCCCCAGCATTTT,CASSLSGRGSQPQHF
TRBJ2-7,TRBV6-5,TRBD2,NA,TGTGCCAGCAGACGCGGGAGAACATTTGTTGATGAGCAGTACTTC,CASRRGRTFVDEQYF
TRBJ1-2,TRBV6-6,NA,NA,TGTGCCAGCAGCCTAACTTTCAGGGTCCGCTATGGCTACACCTTC,CASSLTFRVRYGYTF
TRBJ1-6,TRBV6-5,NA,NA,TGTGCCAGCAGCCCGTGGACTGACTATAATTCACCCCTCCACTTT,CASSPWTDYNSPLHF
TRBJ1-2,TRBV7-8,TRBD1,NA,TGTGCCAGCAGCAAAGACAGGGGGTACGGCTACACCTTC,CASSKDRGYGYTF
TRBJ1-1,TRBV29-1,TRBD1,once,TGCAGCGTCCGGGACAGGGTTATCACTGAAGCTTTCTTT,CSVRDRVITEAFF
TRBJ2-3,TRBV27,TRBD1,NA,TGTGCCAGCAGTTCCACTCCGGGACAGGGGAAAGTGGTCAGTGCAGATACGCAGTATTTT,CASSSTPGQGKVVSADTQYF
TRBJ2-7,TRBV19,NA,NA,TGTGCCAGTAGTAAGGAGGGCTACGAGCAGTACTTC,CASSKEGYEQYF
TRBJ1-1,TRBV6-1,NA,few,TGTGCCAGCCGATTCGGCACTGAAGCTTTCTTT,CASRFGTEAFF
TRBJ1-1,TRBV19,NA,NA,TGTGCCAGTAGTATAACTGATCCAAGTAACACTGAAGCTTTCTTT,CASSITDPSNTEAFF
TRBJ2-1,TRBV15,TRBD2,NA,TGTGCCACCAGCAGAGAGGCTAGCGGGTCTAACAATGAGCAGTTCTTC,CATSREASGSNNEQFF
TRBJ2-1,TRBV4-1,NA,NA,TGCGCCAGCAGCCGAACGTGGGGGACAAATTACAATGAGCAGTTCTTC,CASSRTWGTNYNEQFF
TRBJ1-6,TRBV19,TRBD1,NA,TGTGCCAGTAGCTCCACGGGACAGGGTTTTAAGCGCTATAATTCACCCCTCCACTTT,CASSSTGQGFKRYNSPLHF
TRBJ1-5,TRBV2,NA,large,TGTGCCAGCAGGCTGGGGCAGAGCAATCAGCCCCAGCATTTT,CASRLGQSNQPQHF
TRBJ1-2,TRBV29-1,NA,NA,TGCAGCGTTGAATCGGTGGGCCAGGGCGAATTC,CSVESVGQGEF
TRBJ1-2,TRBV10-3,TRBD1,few,TGTGCCTCCGGGGACAGGGACTATGGCTACACCTTC,CASGDRDYGYTF
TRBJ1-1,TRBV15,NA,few,TGTGCCACCAGCAGAGATCCGGGGATGAACACTGAAGCTTTCTTT,CATSRDPGMNTEAFF
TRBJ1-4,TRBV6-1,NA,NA,TGTGCCAGCAGTGAAGATGAAAAGGAGAAACTGTTTTTT,CASSEDEKEKLFF
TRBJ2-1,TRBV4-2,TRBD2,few,TGTGCCAGCAGCCAAGCCGGGGGGGCTTTCAGTGATGAGCAGTTCTTC,CASSQAGGAFSDEQFF
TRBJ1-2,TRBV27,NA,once,TGTGCCAGCTGGGGACCCGGACAGTTTGGCTACACCTTC,CASWGPGQFGYTF
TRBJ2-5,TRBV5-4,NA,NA,TGTGCCAGCAGCTTACCCAGGGAAGAGACCCAGTACTTC,CASSLPREETQYF
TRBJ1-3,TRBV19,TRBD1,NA,TGTGCCAGGGGGACAGGGTCTGGAAACACCATATATTTT,CARGTGSGNTIYF
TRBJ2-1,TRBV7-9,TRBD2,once,TGTGCCAGCAGCTACAAGCGGGAGAGATACAATGAGCAGTTCTTC,CASSYKRERYNEQFF
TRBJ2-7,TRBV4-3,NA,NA,TGCGCCAGCAGCCAAGGGCTTCTGGGCGGGATCAACTCCTACGAGCAGTACTTC,CASSQGLLGGINSYEQYF
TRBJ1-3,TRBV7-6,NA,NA,TGTGCCAGCACCCTATCCGGGAGCACCATATATTTT,CASTLSGSTIYF
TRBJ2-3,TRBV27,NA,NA,TGTGCCAGCAGTTTATCGGTCCGGGAAGTATTAACAGATACGCAGTATTTT,CASSLSVREVLTDTQYF
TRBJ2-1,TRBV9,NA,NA,TGTGCCAGCAGCCAAAACAATGAGCAGTTCTTC,CASSQNNEQFF
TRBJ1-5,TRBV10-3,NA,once,TGTGCCATCAGTGAGTGGGGCTGGTCATACCCTATCAATCAGCCCCAGCATTTT,CAISEWGWSYPINQPQHF
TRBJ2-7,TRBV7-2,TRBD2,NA,TGTGCCAGCAGCATACTCTTAAGCGGGAGCTCCGAGCAGTACTTC,CASSILLSGSSEQYF